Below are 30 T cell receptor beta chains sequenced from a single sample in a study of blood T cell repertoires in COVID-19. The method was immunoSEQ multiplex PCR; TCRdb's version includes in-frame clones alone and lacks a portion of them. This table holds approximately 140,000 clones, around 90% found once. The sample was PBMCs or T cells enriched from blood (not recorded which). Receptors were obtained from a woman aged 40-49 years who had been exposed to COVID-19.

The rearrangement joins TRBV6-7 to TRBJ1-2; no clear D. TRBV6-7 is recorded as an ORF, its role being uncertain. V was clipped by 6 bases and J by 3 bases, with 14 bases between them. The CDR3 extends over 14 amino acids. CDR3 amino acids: CASSRLYFDYGYTF. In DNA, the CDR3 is TGTGCCAGCAGCCGACTTTATTTTGACTATGGCTACACCTTC.

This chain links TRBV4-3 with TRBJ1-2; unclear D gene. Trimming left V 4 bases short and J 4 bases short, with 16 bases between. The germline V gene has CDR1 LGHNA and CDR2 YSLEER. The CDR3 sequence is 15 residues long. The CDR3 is CASSLSRQPPYGYTF. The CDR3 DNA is TGCGCCAGCAGCCTTTCGAGACAACCTCCCTATGGCTACACCTTC.

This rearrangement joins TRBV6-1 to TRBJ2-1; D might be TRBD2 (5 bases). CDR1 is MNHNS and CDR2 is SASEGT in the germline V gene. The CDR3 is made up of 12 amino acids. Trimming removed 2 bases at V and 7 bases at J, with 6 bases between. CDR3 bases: TGTGCCAGCAGTGAATTAGCGAATGAGCAGTTCTTC. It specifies CASSELANEQFF.

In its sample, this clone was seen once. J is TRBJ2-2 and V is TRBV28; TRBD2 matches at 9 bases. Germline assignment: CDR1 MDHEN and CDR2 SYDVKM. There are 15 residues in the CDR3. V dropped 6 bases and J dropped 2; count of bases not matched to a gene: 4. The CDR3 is CASRGLARNTGELFF. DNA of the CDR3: TGTGCCAGCAGAGGACTAGCGCGAAACACCGGGGAGCTGTTTTTT.

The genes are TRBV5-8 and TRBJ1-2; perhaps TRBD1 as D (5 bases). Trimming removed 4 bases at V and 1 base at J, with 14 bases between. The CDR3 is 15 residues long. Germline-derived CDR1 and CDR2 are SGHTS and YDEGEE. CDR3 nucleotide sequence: TGTGCCAGCAGCCCACGGACACCTTATAACTATGGCTACACCTTC. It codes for CASSPRTPYNYGYTF.

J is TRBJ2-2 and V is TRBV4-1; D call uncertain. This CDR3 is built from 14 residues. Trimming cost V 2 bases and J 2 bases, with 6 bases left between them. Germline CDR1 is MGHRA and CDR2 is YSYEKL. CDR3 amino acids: CASSQRPNTGELFF. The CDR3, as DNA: TGCGCCAGCAGCCAACGTCCCAACACCGGGGAGCTGTTTTTT.

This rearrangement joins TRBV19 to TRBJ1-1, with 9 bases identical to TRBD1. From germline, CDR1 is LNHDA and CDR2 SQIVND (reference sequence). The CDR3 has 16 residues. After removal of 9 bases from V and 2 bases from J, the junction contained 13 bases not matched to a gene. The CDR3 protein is CASRQQGAITNTEAFF. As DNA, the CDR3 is TGTGCCAGCCGACAACAGGGGGCCATCACAAACACTGAAGCTTTCTTT.

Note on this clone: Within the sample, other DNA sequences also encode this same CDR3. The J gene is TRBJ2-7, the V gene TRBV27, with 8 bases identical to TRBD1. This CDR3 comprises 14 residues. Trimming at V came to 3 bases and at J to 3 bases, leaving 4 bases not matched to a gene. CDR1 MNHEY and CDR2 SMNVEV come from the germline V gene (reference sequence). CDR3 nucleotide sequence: TGTGCCAGCAGTTTGCAGGGGGCGAACTACGAGCAGTACTTC. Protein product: CASSLQGANYEQYF.

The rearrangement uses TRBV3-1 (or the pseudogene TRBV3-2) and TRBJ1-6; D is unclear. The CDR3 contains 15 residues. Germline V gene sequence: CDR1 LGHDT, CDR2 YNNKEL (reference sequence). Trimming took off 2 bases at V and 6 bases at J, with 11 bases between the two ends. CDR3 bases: TGTGCCAGCAGCCAATATCGGGAACGTAATTCACCCCTCCACTTT. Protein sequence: CASSQYRERNSPLHF.

This CDR3 reads CASSTGAVNQPQHF. In nucleotides, the CDR3 is TGCGCCAGTTCAACAGGGGCAGTCAATCAGCCCCAGCATTTT. The gene calls are TRBV5-1 and TRBJ1-5; 7 bases line up with TRBD1. V dropped 8 bases and J dropped 3; count of bases not matched to a gene: 8. CDR1 is SGHRS, CDR2 YFSETQ, per germline. The CDR3 sequence is 14 residues long.

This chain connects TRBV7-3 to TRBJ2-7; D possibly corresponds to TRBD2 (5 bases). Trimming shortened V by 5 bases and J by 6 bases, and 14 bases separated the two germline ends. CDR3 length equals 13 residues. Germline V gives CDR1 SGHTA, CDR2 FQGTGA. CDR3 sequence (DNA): TGTGCCAGCAGCCCCGCCCGGGGTCGCGAGCAGTACTTC. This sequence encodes CASSPARGREQYF.

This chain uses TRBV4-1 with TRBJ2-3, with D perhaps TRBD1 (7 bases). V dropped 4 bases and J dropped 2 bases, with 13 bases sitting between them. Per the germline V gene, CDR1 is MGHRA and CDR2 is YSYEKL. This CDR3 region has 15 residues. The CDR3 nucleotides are TGCGCCAGCAGCCTGACTAGGGGGCCCACAGATACGCAGTATTTT. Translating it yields CASSLTRGPTDTQYF.

The CDR3 DNA is TGTGCCAGTGAGGACAGGGGGCTTTCCGGGGAGCTGTTTTTT. Amino acids: CASEDRGLSGELFF. This chain joins TRBV19 and TRBJ2-2, with 11 positions matching TRBD1. V gave up 8 bases and J gave up 6 bases; unmatched junction bases: 5. This CDR3 is 14 amino acids long. Germline-derived CDR1 and CDR2 are LNHDA and SQIVND (reference sequence).

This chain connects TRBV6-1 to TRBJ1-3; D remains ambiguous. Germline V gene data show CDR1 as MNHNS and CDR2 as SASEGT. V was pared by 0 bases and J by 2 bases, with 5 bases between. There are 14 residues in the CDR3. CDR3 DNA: TGTGCCAGCAGTGAAGCGCGCGCTGGAAACACCATATATTTT. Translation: CASSEARAGNTIYF.

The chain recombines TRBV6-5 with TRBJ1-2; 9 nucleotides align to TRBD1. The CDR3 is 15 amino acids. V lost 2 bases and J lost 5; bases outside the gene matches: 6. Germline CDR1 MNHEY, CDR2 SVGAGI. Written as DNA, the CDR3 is TGTGCCAGCAGTTACCTGGACAGGGGCGGTTATGGCTACACCTTC. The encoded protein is CASSYLDRGGYGYTF.

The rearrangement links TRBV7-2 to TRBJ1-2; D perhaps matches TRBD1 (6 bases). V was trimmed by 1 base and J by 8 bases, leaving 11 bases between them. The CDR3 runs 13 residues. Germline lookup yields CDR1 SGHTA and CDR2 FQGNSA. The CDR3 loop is CASSLDRVGGYTF. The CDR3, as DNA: TGTGCCAGCAGCTTAGACAGGGTCGGGGGCTACACCTTC.

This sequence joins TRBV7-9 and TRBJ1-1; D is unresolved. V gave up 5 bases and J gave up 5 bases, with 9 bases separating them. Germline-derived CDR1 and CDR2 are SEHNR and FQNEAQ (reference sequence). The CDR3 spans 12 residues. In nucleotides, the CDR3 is TGTGCCAGCAGCCGGGTCGGGACTGAAGCTTTCTTT. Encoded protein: CASSRVGTEAFF.

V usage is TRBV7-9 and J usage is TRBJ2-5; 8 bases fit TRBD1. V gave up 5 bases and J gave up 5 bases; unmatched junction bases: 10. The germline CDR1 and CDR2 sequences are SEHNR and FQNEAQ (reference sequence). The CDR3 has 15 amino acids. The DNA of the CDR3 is TGTGCCAGCAGCGACCCAGGGGGCGCCCCGGAGACCCAGTACTTC. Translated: CASSDPGGAPETQYF.

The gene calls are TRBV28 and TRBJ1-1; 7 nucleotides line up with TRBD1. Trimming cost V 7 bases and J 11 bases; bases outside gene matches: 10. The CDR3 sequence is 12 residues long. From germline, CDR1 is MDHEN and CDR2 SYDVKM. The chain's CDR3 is CASTKTGLTAFF. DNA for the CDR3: TGTGCCAGCACTAAGACAGGGCTCACGGCTTTCTTT.

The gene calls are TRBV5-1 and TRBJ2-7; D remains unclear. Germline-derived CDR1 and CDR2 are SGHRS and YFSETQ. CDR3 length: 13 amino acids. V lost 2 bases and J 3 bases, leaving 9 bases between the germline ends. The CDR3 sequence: CASSFRSLYEQYF. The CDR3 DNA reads TGCGCCAGCAGCTTTCGGTCCCTCTACGAGCAGTACTTC. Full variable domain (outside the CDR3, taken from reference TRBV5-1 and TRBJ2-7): KAGVTQTPRYLIKTRGQQVTLSCSPISGHRSVSWYQQTPGQGLQFLFEYFSETQRNKGNFPGRFSGRQFSNSRSEMNVSTLELGDSALYLCASSFRSLYEQYFGPGTRLTVT.

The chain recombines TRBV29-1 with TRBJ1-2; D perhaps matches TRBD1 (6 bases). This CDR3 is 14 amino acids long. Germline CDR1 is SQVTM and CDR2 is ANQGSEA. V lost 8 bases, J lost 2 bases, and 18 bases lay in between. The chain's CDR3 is CSSSTGTMNYGYTF. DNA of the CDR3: TGCAGCTCGAGTACCGGGACAATGAACTATGGCTACACCTTC.

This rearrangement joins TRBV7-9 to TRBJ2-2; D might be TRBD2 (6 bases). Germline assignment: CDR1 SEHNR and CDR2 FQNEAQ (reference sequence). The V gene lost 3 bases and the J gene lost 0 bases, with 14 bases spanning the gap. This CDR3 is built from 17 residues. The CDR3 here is CASSFGPGGANTGELFF. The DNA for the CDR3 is TGTGCCAGCAGCTTCGGACCAGGAGGGGCGAACACCGGGGAGCTGTTTTTT. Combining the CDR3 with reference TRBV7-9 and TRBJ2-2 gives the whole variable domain DTGVSQNPRHKITKRGQNVTFRCDPISEHNRLYWYRQTLGQGPEFLTYFQNEAQLEKSRLLSDRFSAERPKGSFSTLEIQRTEQGDSAMYLCASSFGPGGANTGELFFGEGSRLTVL.

The CDR3, as DNA: TGTGCCAGCCTTCGTAGCGGGAGCGGCGAGCAGTACTTC. It yields the protein CASLRSGSGEQYF. The chain joins TRBV3-1 (or the pseudogene TRBV3-2) to TRBJ2-7; 9 nucleotides agree with TRBD2. CDR3 size: 13 residues. V gave up 8 bases and J gave up 6 bases; unmatched junction bases: 8. The V gene's germline CDR1 is LGHDT and CDR2 YNNKEL (reference sequence).

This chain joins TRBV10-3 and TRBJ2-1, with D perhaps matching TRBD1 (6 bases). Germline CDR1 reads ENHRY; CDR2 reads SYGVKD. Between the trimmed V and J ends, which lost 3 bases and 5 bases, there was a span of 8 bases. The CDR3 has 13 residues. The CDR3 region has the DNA TGTGCCATCAGTGAACGGGACAACAATGAGCAGTTCTTC. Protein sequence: CAISERDNNEQFF.

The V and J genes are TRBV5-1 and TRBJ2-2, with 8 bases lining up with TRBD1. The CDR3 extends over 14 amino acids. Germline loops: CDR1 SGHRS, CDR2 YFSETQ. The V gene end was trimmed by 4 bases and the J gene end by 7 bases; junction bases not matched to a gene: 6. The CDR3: CASSPDREGGELFF. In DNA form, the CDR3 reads TGCGCCAGCAGCCCGGACAGGGAAGGCGGGGAGCTGTTTTTT.

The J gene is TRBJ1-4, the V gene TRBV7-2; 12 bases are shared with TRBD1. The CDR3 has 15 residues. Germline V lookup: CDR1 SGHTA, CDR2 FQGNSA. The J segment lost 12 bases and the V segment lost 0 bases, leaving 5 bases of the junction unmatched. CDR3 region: CASSLAGTGGQQLFF. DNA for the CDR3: TGTGCCAGCAGCTTAGCGGGGACAGGGGGCCAACAACTGTTTTTT.

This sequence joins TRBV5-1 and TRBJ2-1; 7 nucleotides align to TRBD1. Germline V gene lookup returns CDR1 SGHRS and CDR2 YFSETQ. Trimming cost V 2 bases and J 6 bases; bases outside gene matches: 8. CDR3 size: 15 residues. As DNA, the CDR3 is TGCGCCAGCAGCTTCGGGACAGCATTTACCAATGAGCAGTTCTTC. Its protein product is CASSFGTAFTNEQFF.

The CDR3 spells CASSLAGGKYNEQFF. Written as DNA, the CDR3 is TGTGCCAGCAGTTTAGCCGGAGGCAAATACAATGAGCAGTTCTTC. The J gene is TRBJ2-1, the V gene TRBV28, with a weak D call TRBD2 (5 bases). Germline V gives CDR1 MDHEN, CDR2 SYDVKM. The CDR3 sequence is 15 residues long. V lost 2 bases, J lost 4 bases, and 12 bases lay in between.

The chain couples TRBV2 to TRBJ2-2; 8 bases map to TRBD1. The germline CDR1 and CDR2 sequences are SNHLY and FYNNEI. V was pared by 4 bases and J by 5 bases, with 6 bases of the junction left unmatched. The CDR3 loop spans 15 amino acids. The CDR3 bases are TGTGCCAGCAGTGTGCACAGGGGGGAAACCGGGGAGCTGTTTTTT. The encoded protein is CASSVHRGETGELFF. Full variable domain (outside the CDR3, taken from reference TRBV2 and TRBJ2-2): EPEVTQTPSHQVTQMGQEVILRCVPISNHLYFYWYRQILGQKVEFLVSFYNNEISEKSEIFDDQFSVERPDGSNFTLKIRSTKLEDSAMYFCASSVHRGETGELFFGEGSRLTVL.

CDR3 residues: CASTASGGLNFETQYF. CDR3 DNA sequence: TGCGCCAGCACGGCTAGCGGGGGCCTTAACTTTGAGACCCAGTACTTC. The V gene is TRBV5-1, the J gene TRBJ2-5; 10 bases map to TRBD2. CDR1 and CDR2 (germline): SGHRS, YFSETQ. This CDR3 contains 16 residues. The J segment lost 5 bases and the V segment lost 6 bases, leaving 13 bases of the junction unmatched.